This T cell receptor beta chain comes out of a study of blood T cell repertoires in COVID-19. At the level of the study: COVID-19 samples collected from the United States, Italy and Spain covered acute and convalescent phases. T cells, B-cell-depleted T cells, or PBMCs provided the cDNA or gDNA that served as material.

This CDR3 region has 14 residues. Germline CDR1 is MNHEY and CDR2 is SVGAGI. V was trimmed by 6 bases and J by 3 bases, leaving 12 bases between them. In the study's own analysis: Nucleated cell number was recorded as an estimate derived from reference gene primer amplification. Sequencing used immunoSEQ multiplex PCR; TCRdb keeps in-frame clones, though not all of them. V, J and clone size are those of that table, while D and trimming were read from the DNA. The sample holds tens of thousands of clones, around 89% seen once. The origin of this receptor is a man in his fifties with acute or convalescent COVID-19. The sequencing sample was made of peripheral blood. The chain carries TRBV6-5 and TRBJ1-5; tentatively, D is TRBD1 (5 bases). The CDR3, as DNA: TGTGCCAGCAGGGTGGGCAGGGACAATCAGCCCCAGCATTTT. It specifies CASRVGRDNQPQHF.